This T cell receptor (beta chain) was documented in a study of CXCR3-negative and CXCR3-positive naive CD8 T cells. Germline V gene sequence: CDR1 SEHNR, CDR2 FQNEAQ (reference sequence). This CDR3 region has 13 residues. In preparing the TRB cDNA libraries, 5' RACE with UMI labels was used. Each CDR3 protein gets one entry in TCRdb, which reprocessed the 5' RACE reads and gives no DNA. The table lists approximately 74,000 distinct CDR3 sequences. This receptor was obtained from a human donor in good health. Some clones in this sample may be carry-over from other donors' samples. Sequencing was performed on naive CXCR3- CD8+ T cells from blood. Subset of the sample: CD45RO-CCR7+CD27+CD95- naive CD8+ T cells lacking CXCR3 (TNR3-). The chain employs TRBV7-9 and TRBJ2-7. The CDR3 is CASSLARTYEQYF.